The 14 T cell receptor beta chains below come from one sample, sequenced in a study of monozygotic twins with inflammatory bowel disease. With the 5' RACE reads reprocessed, TCRdb shows one record per CDR3 protein and no DNA. Its table records around 220,000 distinct CDR3 sequences. The material sequenced was blood. The receptor source for this set is a human donor with ulcerative colitis or Crohn's disease, or a healthy co-twin of an affected twin (not recorded which).

The chain has TRBV12-3 or TRBV12-4 and TRBJ1-1; as DNA is missing, the TRBD1 call by TCRdb cannot be tested. The CDR3 length is 15 residues. CDR3 sequence: CASSFYRGRGSEAFF.

This chain joins TRBV3-1 and TRBJ2-7; the D call of TRBD1 rests on TCRdb alone, since no DNA is present to check it. The CDR3 sequence is 14 residues long. CDR1 is LGHDT, CDR2 YNNKEL, per germline (reference sequence). CDR3 in amino acids: CASSHHLGAYEQYF.

V and J are TRBV25-1 and TRBJ1-1. Per the germline V gene, CDR1 is MGHDK and CDR2 is SYGVNS. The CDR3 spans 14 residues. The CDR3 sequence is CASSSIRTATEAFF.

The chain links TRBV20-1 to TRBJ2-2; TCRdb's D call of TRBD1 is untestable without DNA. The CDR3 covers 13 residues. The germline V gene encodes CDR1 DFQATT and CDR2 SNEGSKA (reference sequence). CDR3 in amino acids: CSAGQMNTGELFF.

The gene calls are TRBV19 and TRBJ1-1; lacking DNA, the TRBD1 call made by TCRdb goes unchecked. This CDR3 contains 14 residues. Germline lookup yields CDR1 LNHDA and CDR2 SQIVND (reference sequence). CDR3 residues: CASSIGGGGTEAFF.

The chain couples TRBV5-6 to TRBJ2-1; TCRdb's assignment of TRBD1 cannot be checked, as there is no DNA. This CDR3 spans 20 amino acids. Germline CDR1 is SGHDT and CDR2 is YYEEEE. This chain's CDR3 is CASSTDPVWRGKRSYNEQFF.

This chain joins TRBV6-5 and TRBJ1-1. Per the germline V gene, CDR1 is MNHEY and CDR2 is SVGAGI. This CDR3 spans 13 amino acids. This CDR3 is CASRQTRNTEAFF.

This chain joins TRBV28 and TRBJ1-2; absent DNA, TCRdb's TRBD1 call cannot be checked. The CDR3 has 16 amino acids. Germline CDR1 MDHEN, CDR2 SYDVKM. CDR3: CASSLYLGGTNYGYTF.

The chain joins TRBV27 to TRBJ2-1; the D call from TCRdb, TRBD2, cannot be confirmed without DNA. This CDR3 is built from 17 residues. The germline gives CDR1 MNHEY, CDR2 SMNVEV (reference sequence). CDR3 sequence: CASSFGTSGRANNEQFF.

This chain joins TRBV20-1 and TRBJ2-2. This CDR3 is built from 16 residues. In germline, CDR1 is DFQATT, CDR2 SNEGSKA (reference sequence). CDR3 region: CSARARQALNTGELFF.

V gene TRBV12-3 or TRBV12-4 combines with J gene TRBJ2-2; as DNA is missing, the TRBD1 call by TCRdb cannot be tested. The CDR3 runs to 13 residues. The CDR3 protein is CATGTEVAGELFF.

This rearrangement joins TRBV12-3 or TRBV12-4 to TRBJ2-3; no DNA is available, so the TRBD2 call from TCRdb remains unchecked. This CDR3 has 15 amino acids. This CDR3 reads CASTLLDRAGDTQYF.

The rearrangement joins TRBV5-1 to TRBJ1-4; with no DNA, the TCRdb D assignment of TRBD1 cannot be verified. CDR3 size: 18 residues. Per the germline V gene, CDR1 is SGHRS and CDR2 is YFSETQ. Here the CDR3 reads CASARQGQGSGADEKLFF.

J is TRBJ1-2 and V is TRBV6-5; the D call from TCRdb, TRBD1, cannot be confirmed without DNA. The germline gives CDR1 MNHEY, CDR2 SVGAGI. The CDR3 extends over 14 amino acids. CDR3 loop: CASSYGGKSYGYTF.